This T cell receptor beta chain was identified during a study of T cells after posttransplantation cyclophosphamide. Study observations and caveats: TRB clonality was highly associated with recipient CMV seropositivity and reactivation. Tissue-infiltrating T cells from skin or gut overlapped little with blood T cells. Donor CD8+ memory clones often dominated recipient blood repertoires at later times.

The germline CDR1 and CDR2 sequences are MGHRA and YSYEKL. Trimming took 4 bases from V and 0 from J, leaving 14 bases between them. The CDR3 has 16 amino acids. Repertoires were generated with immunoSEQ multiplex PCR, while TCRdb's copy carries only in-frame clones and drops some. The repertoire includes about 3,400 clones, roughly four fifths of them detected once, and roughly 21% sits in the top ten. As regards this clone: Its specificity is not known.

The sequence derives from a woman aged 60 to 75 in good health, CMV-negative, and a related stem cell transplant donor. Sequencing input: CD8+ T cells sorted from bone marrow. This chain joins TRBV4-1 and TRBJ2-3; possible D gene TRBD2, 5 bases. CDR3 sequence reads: CASSPQLGRSTDTQYF. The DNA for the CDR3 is TGCGCCAGCAGCCCCCAACTAGGGCGGAGCACAGATACGCAGTATTTT.